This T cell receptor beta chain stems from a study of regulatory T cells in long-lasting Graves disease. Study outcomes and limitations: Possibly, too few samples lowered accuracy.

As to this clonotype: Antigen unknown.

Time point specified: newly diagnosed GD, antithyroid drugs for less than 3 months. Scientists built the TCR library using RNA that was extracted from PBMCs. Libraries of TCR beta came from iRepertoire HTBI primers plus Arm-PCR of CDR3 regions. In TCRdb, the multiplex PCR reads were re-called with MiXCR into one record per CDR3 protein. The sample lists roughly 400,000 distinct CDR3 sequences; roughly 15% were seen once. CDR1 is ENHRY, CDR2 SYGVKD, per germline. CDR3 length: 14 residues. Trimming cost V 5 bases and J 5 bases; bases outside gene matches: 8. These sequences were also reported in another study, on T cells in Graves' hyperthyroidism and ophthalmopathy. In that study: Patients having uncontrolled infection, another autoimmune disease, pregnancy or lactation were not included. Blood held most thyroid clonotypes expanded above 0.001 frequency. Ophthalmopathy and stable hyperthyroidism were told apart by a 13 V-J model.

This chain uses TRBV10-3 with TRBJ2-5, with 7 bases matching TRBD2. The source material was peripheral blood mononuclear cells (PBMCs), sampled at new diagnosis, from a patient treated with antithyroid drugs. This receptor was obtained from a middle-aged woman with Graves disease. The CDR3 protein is CAISSNAGDETQYF. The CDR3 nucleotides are TGTGCCATCAGTTCCAACGCGGGGGACGAGACCCAGTACTTC.